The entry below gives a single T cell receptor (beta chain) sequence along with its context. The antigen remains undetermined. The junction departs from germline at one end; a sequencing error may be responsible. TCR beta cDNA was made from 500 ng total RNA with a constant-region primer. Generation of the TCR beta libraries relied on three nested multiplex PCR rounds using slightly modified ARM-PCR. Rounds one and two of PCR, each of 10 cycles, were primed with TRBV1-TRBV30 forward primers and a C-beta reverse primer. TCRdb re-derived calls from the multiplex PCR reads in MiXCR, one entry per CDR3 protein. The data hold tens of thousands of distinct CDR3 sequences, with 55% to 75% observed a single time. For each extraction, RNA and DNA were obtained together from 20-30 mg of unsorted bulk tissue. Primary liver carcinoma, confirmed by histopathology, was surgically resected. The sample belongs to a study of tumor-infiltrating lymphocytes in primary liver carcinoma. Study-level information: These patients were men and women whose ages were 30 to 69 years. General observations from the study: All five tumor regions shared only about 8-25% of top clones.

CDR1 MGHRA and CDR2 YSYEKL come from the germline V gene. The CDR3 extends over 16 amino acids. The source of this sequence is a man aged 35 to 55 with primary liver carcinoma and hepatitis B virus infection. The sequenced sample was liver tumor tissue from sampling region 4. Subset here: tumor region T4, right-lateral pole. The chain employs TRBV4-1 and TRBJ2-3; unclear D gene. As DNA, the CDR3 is TGCGCAAGCAGCCATGATCTGGGGTTGGGCACAGATACGCAGTATTTT. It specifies CASSHDLGLGTDTQYF.